This entry is about one T cell receptor beta chain. The repertoire was sequenced with immunoSEQ multiplex PCR; TCRdb's copy has only in-frame clones and lacks some. The sample records 250,000 to 350,000 clones, roughly 87% being singletons. The data were taken from a study of blood T cell repertoires in COVID-19. The CDR3 is 15 residues long. Germline CDR1 is SGDLS and CDR2 is YYNGEE. The junction had 6 bases not matched to a gene; V was cut back by 2 bases and J by 6 bases. Sequencing input: PBMCs or T cells enriched from blood (not recorded which). V usage is TRBV9 and J usage is TRBJ2-1; 9 nucleotides agree with TRBD2. This receptor was taken from a woman aged 18-29 years who had recovered from COVID-19. CDR3 sequence (DNA): TGTGCCAGCAGCGTCGGACTAGCGCGAGCCAATGAGCAGTTCTTC. It translates to CASSVGLARANEQFF.